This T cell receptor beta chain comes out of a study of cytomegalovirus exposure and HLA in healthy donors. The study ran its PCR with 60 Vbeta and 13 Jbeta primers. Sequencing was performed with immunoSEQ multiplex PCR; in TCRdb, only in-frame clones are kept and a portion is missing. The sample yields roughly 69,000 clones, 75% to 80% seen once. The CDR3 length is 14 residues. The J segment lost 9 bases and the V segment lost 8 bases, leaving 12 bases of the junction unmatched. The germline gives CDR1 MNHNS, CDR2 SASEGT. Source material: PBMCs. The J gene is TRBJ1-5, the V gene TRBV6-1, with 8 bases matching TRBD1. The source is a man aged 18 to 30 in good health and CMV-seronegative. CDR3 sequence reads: CASEAGGNSRPQHF. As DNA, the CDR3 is TGTGCCAGCGAGGCAGGGGGCAATTCTAGGCCCCAGCATTTT.